This entry lists 5 T cell receptor beta chains sequenced from one sample in a study of T cell changes during pregnancy in multiple sclerosis. Method: immunoSEQ multiplex PCR; TCRdb's copy keeps in-frame clones and lacks some. The table shows 50,000 to 75,000 clones, with over 90% occurring only once. The sample in question was CD8+ T cells from peripheral blood mononuclear cells, obtained in the third trimester of pregnancy. Source of these receptors: a female donor with multiple sclerosis, enrolled in a pregnancy study.

This chain links TRBV6-5 with TRBJ2-1; no clear D gene. V was cut by 4 bases and J by 1 base, with 14 bases left in between. CDR1 is MNHEY and CDR2 is SVGAGI in the germline V gene. This CDR3 has 16 amino acids. In DNA, the CDR3 is TGTGCCAGCAGTTTCCGAGGCGGAAGGTCCTACAATGAGCAGTTCTTC. This codes for CASSFRGGRSYNEQFF.

The CDR3 reads CASSVGAAQTQYF. The DNA of the CDR3 is TGTGCCAGCAGCGTAGGGGCTGCCCAGACCCAGTACTTC. The V call is TRBV9, the J call TRBJ2-5, with D uncertain. This CDR3 comprises 13 residues. Germline CDR1 and CDR2: SGDLS and YYNGEE. V shed 0 bases and J shed 6 bases, with 9 bases lying between them.

CDR3: CASSSTTASGRSYNEQFF. The CDR3 region has the DNA TGCGCCAGCAGCTCCACGACCGCTAGCGGGAGATCCTACAATGAGCAGTTCTTC. The chain joins TRBV5-1 to TRBJ2-1; TRBD2 matches at 10 bases. V dropped 3 bases and J dropped 1; count of bases not matched to a gene: 10. The CDR3 is 18 residues long. Germline V gives CDR1 SGHRS, CDR2 YFSETQ.

The V call is TRBV6-1, the J call TRBJ2-7; D gene unclear. Germline CDR1 reads MNHNS; CDR2 reads SASEGT. The germline V and J ends were trimmed by 3 bases and 0 bases, with 6 bases remaining between them. The CDR3 has 13 amino acids. The CDR3 region is CASSDRISYEQYF. CDR3 sequence (DNA): TGTGCCAGCAGTGACAGGATCTCCTACGAGCAGTACTTC.

The chain combines TRBV7-6 with TRBJ2-3; 10 bases are shared with TRBD2. The CDR3 is 19 amino acids. With V trimmed by 1 base and J by 5 bases, 15 bases remained unmatched. The germline V gene has CDR1 SGHVS and CDR2 FNYEAQ. The CDR3 reads CASSLGLAGVGVVIDTQYF. The CDR3 nucleotides read TGTGCCAGCAGCTTAGGGCTAGCGGGAGTAGGGGTCGTTATAGATACGCAGTATTTT.